The clone carrying this T cell receptor beta chain was seen a handful of times. Its antigen is unidentified. Measured with immunoSEQ multiplex PCR; TCRdb has only the in-frame clones, and not every one. Among 110,000 to 150,000 clones listed, approximately 92% were seen once. This record belongs to a study of T cell responses to AZD1222 COVID-19 vaccine. Study-wide results and limits: Clonal diversity was possibly underestimated, and white British individuals and females predominated among donors. Only 5 or 6 individuals given AZD1222 were seropositive at baseline. The study reported that nearly half of spike-specific TCRs target unmutated variant regions.

Sequencing was performed on peripheral blood, taken on day 0 of AZD1222 vaccination. This sequence originates from an adult in good health.

The CDR3 DNA reads as TGTGCCAGCAGTTTCTCTCAGACAGGCCCTAGCTCCTACGAGCAGTACTTC. It encodes CASSFSQTGPSSYEQYF. The chain combines TRBV27 with TRBJ2-7; tentatively, D is TRBD1 (6 bases). This CDR3 is 17 amino acids long. CDR1 is MNHEY and CDR2 is SMNVEV in the germline V gene (reference sequence). The V end lost 3 bases, the J end lost 0 bases, and 18 bases lay between the germline ends.